A selection of T cell receptor beta chains follows, all from one sample in a study of blood T cell repertoires in COVID-19. Assay: immunoSEQ multiplex PCR; the TCRdb copy retains only in-frame clones and omits some. This table has about 50,000 clones, roughly 80% appearing once. The sequenced sample consisted of PBMCs or T cells enriched from blood (not recorded which). These receptors were taken from a woman in her forties or fifties with acute COVID-19. Both conserved end residues are part of each CDR3.

V gene	CDR3 protein
TRBV5-6	CASSWGQRTDTQYF
TRBV18	CASSLYPGEPQHF
TRBV10-1	CASRAGTVTGELFF
TRBV4-1	CASSQGQGLNGYTF
TRBV29-1	CSVLPQDSYEQYF
TRBV2	CASSVQQQNEKLFF
TRBV9	CASSVRGLTGELFF
TRBV5-1	CASSYSGTGGGNTIYF
TRBV5-8	CASSIGLAGGWQETQYF
TRBV5-1	CASSFTRDEKLFF
TRBV11-2	CASTRTSGGYQETQYF
TRBV9	CASSVRQAPGNTIYF
TRBV7-3	CASSPVAGVLSGANVLTF
TRBV7-8	CASSPGRGRRQPQHF
TRBV6-6	CASSIRDRSSDTQYF
TRBV4-1	CASSQEPSGGPISYNEQFF
TRBV7-8	CASSGTGFANQPQHF
TRBV13	CASSRDRDAYEQYF
TRBV12-3/TRBV12-4	CASKDWLSEQYF
TRBV24-1	CATSDNRGRGSWDNEQFF
TRBV28	CASSSPGLGGNTIYF
TRBV9	CASNRQGAHNSPLHF
TRBV2	CASSEGQGGARGTEAFF
TRBV3-1/TRBV3-2	CASSQGMVASYEQYF
TRBV29-1	CSSSSDTQYF
TRBV28	CASRKGQPNQPQHF
TRBV6-6	CASSYSTVGSNQPQHF
TRBV5-1	CASSLGDLSGNTIYF
TRBV6-5	CASGSGQGIHGYTF
TRBV9	CASSVHRAGYTF
TRBV7-3	CASSLETASYNEQFF
TRBV4-2	CASSQDMGGYGYTF
TRBV7-8	CASSLVGGNTEAFF
TRBV4-1	CASSQVSEGIQFF
TRBV29-1	CSVEDLRGRLESYNEQFF
TRBV27	CASSVGTANYGYTF
TRBV30	CAGGFLGTGVGEQYF
TRBV12-3/TRBV12-4	CASGQGTNEKLFF
TRBV7-6	CASSLDTEAEAFF
TRBV11-2	CASSLDIAAIRGEAFF
TRBV5-1	CASSPTAGNSYNEQFF
TRBV3-1/TRBV3-2	CASSQGLTWPNIQYF
TRBV7-8	CASSLLRGSNQPQHF
TRBV6-1	CASSEAPGDEQYF
TRBV30	CAWSGHRGRNQPQHF
TRBV10-2	CASSVGGQVGYTF
TRBV28	CASREITSNTEAFF
TRBV5-1	CASSFVQITDTQYF
TRBV7-6	CASSLAGGQGRGYQETQYF
TRBV6-5	CASSYKLGVRDTEAFF
TRBV11-3	CASSLGQGDEQYF
TRBV30	CAWRGQGRQNVLTF
TRBV6-5	CASSRDRESLNGYTF